This TCR beta chain was obtained from a study of T-cell reconstitution after alpha-beta-depleted transplantation in children. Unique molecular identifiers were used in preparing the TCRbeta library. TCRdb passed the PCR reads through MiXCR, listing each CDR3 protein once. This sample has 700,000 to 950,000 distinct CDR3 sequences, with under 20% found just once. The sample consisted of PBMCs, mostly from graft donor cells, taken 360 days after TCRalphabeta/CD19-depleted stem cell transplant. This TCR was sampled from a male patient younger than 18 who had a stem cell transplant for acute lymphoblastic leukemia, so the T cells may come from the graft donor.

Here the CDR3 DNA reads TGCGCCAGCAGCCAAACTAGCAGGGGAGAGCAGTACTTC. Its protein product is CASSQTSRGEQYF. The V gene is TRBV5-1, the J gene TRBJ2-7; tentatively, D is TRBD1 or TRBD2 (6 bases each). CDR1 is SGHRS and CDR2 is YFSETQ in the germline V gene. The V gene lost 4 bases and the J gene lost 7 bases, with 15 bases spanning the gap. The CDR3 has 13 residues. The full variable domain, its missing parts supplied by reference TRBV5-1 and TRBJ2-7, is KAGVTQTPRYLIKTRGQQVTLSCSPISGHRSVSWYQQTPGQGLQFLFEYFSETQRNKGNFPGRFSGRQFSNSRSEMNVSTLELGDSALYLCASSQTSRGEQYFGPGTRLTVT.